This T cell receptor (beta chain) was captured by sequencing in a study of tumor-infiltrating lymphocytes in primary liver carcinoma. Total RNA (roughly 530 ng) served as template for TCR beta cDNA synthesis primed by a constant-region primer. Generation of the TCR beta libraries relied on three nested multiplex PCR rounds using slightly modified ARM-PCR. Use of TRBV1-TRBV30 forward primers with a C-beta reverse primer characterized the first two PCR rounds, which lasted approximately 11 cycles each. From the multiplex PCR reads, TCRdb called clonotypes with MiXCR, one entry per CDR3 protein. The sample comprises 310,000 or so distinct CDR3 sequences, 58% of which are singletons, and about 17% rests with the top ten. The study extracted blood RNA from unsorted whole blood and also extracted germline DNA. On this clonotype: Since a much larger clone is just one base distant, this may be a read error.

Trimming cost V 4 bases and J 6 bases, with 6 bases left between them. CDR1 is SQVTM, CDR2 ANQGSEA, per germline. CDR3 size: 10 residues. The sequencing sample was made of peripheral blood. This chain joins TRBV29-1 and TRBJ2-5; D is unresolved. The source is a woman aged 25 to 39 with primary liver carcinoma and hepatitis B virus infection. The CDR3 sequence is CSVVRKTQYF. In DNA, the CDR3 is TGCAGCGTTGTACGGAAGACCCAGTACTTC.